The 19 T cell receptor beta chains below all came from one sample that was sequenced in a study of vaccination and CD4 T cells after COVID-19. The study sequenced cultured CD4+ T cell DNA using the Oncomine TCR Beta short-read assay. MiXCR, applied by TCRdb to the PCR reads, yields one record per CDR3 protein. The sample contains more than 9,500 distinct CDR3 sequences, 54% of which appear only once. The treatment: approximately 10-day PBMC culture with coronavirus spike peptide pools or control peptides (ViraFEST assay). Their target antigens are unknown. This sample comprised cultured CD4+ T cells from blood, obtained after SARS-CoV-2 vaccination. Source of these receptors: a human donor with COVID-19.

This clonotype was picked up one time. The chain has TRBV6-1 and TRBJ2-5; D may be TRBD2 (6 bases). This CDR3 has 13 amino acids. Trimming removed 8 bases from V and 5 bases from J, with 15 bases in between. Germline V gives CDR1 MNHNS, CDR2 SASEGT. The CDR3 here is CASGRGVSETQYF. Written as DNA, the CDR3 is TGTGCCAGCGGGCGGGGAGTTTCGGAGACCCAGTACTTC.

The rearrangement links TRBV7-2 to TRBJ2-6; the D is unclear. CDR1 and CDR2 (germline): SGHTA, FQGNSA. The CDR3 is 14 residues long. Trimming removed 1 base from V and 12 bases from J, with 13 bases in between. CDR3 protein: CASSLEGSVSVLTF. Written as DNA, the CDR3 is TGTGCCAGCAGCTTAGAGGGCAGTGTCAGCGTCCTGACTTTC.

This chain connects TRBV20-1 to TRBJ2-3; D remains unclear. Germline CDR1 reads DFQATT; CDR2 reads SNEGSKA (reference sequence). The CDR3 spans 14 residues. Between the trimmed V and J ends, which lost 1 base and 1 base, there was a span of 9 bases. CDR3 nucleotide sequence: TGCAGTGCTAGAGGGGGTGGCGGCACAGATACGCAGTATTTT. As protein: CSARGGGGTDTQYF.

The chain employs TRBV6-5 and TRBJ1-1; a weak D match, TRBD1 (5 bases). The CDR3 extends over 16 amino acids. Per the germline V gene, CDR1 is MNHEY and CDR2 is SVGAGI. Trimming stripped 2 bases from V and 3 bases from J, with 16 bases between. CDR3 amino acids: CASSYQLQGGYTEAFF. CDR3 coding DNA: TGTGCCAGCAGTTACCAGCTCCAGGGAGGATACACTGAAGCTTTCTTT.

In DNA form, the CDR3 reads TGCAGTGCTAGAGGTACCGGGACGGTGCCTCAAGAGACCCAGTACTTC. Translating gives CSARGTGTVPQETQYF. V gene TRBV20-1 combines with J gene TRBJ2-5, with D tentatively TRBD1 or TRBD2 (5 bases each). The CDR3 has 16 amino acids. Germline values: CDR1 DFQATT, CDR2 SNEGSKA (reference sequence). Trimming took 1 base from V and 2 from J, leaving 17 bases between them.

The chain couples TRBV6-1 to TRBJ1-1; perhaps TRBD1 as D (6 bases). Per germline, CDR1 MNHNS and CDR2 SASEGT. CDR3 size: 12 residues. V shed 6 bases and J shed 8 bases, with 13 bases lying between them. In nucleotides, the CDR3 is TGTGCCAGCAGGCCTAAGACAGGAGAAGCTTTCTTT. Translated, it gives CASRPKTGEAFF.

The chain is built from TRBV6-2 or TRBV6-3 and TRBJ1-1; D gene ambiguous. CDR1 and CDR2 (germline): MNHEY, SVGEGT. This CDR3 has 14 amino acids. The V and J ends lost 10 bases and 0 bases respectively, with 15 bases between them. The CDR3 sequence is CAISLGRLNTEAFF. The CDR3 bases are TGTGCCATCTCCTTGGGCAGGTTGAACACTGAAGCTTTCTTT.

This clonotype was seen a handful of times. The chain is built from TRBV6-1 and TRBJ2-1; possible D gene TRBD1, 5 bases. The V gene's germline CDR1 is MNHNS and CDR2 SASEGT. The CDR3 sequence is 13 residues long. V was clipped by 7 bases and J by 6 bases, with 13 bases between them. The CDR3 region is CASTPQARNEQFF. The CDR3 DNA is TGTGCCAGCACCCCACAGGCGCGCAATGAGCAGTTCTTC.

The chain couples TRBV19 to TRBJ1-2, with D tentatively TRBD1 (5 bases). V gave up 7 bases and J gave up 4 bases, with 13 bases separating them. This CDR3 region has 13 residues. Germline V gene sequence: CDR1 LNHDA, CDR2 SQIVND (reference sequence). CDR3 residues: CASTLQGPYGYTF. CDR3 nucleotides: TGTGCCAGTACTCTTCAGGGTCCCTATGGCTACACCTTC.

The sample holds a few counts of this clonotype. The chain links TRBV24-1 to TRBJ1-1; D not certain. This CDR3 has 12 residues. V was pared by 5 bases and J by 1 base, with 4 bases between. Looked up from germline, CDR1 is KGHDR and CDR2 is SFDVKD. This chain's CDR3 is CATSAKNTEAFF. The CDR3 nucleotides are TGTGCCACCAGTGCGAAGAACACTGAAGCTTTCTTT.

This chain joins TRBV19 and TRBJ1-6; D gene ambiguous. Per germline, CDR1 LNHDA and CDR2 SQIVND (reference sequence). V was clipped by 2 bases and J by 10 bases, with 3 bases between them. The CDR3 has 11 residues. CDR3 DNA: TGTGCCAGTAGTATATCATCACCCCTCCACTTT. This encodes CASSISSPLHF. Combining the CDR3 with reference TRBV19 and TRBJ1-6 gives the whole variable domain DGGITQSPKYLFRKEGQNVTLSCEQNLNHDAMYWYRQDPGQGLRLIYYSQIVNDFQKGDIAEGYSVSREKKESFPLTVTSAQKNPTAFYLCASSISSPLHFGNGTRLTVT.

This clonotype came up once. The chain combines TRBV5-1 with TRBJ2-7; D possibly corresponds to TRBD1 (6 bases). Per the germline V gene, CDR1 is SGHRS and CDR2 is YFSETQ. This CDR3 comprises 15 residues. Trimming removed 0 bases at V and 0 bases at J, with 10 bases between. CDR3 amino acids: CASSLDPRGSYEQYF. The CDR3 DNA reads as TGCGCCAGCAGCTTGGATCCCAGGGGCTCCTACGAGCAGTACTTC.

This clonotype was counted a few times. The V call is TRBV20-1, the J call TRBJ2-3, with D perhaps TRBD1 (6 bases). The CDR3 covers 15 residues. The germline CDR1 and CDR2 sequences are DFQATT and SNEGSKA (reference sequence). Trimming took 6 bases from V and 0 from J, leaving 16 bases between them. CDR3: CSAFNRDTSTDTQYF. CDR3 nucleotides: TGCAGTGCCTTTAACCGGGACACAAGCACAGATACGCAGTATTTT.

This clonotype was seen more than once but under ten times. This chain uses TRBV20-1 with TRBJ1-6; no clear D gene. This CDR3 is built from 15 residues. Germline loops: CDR1 DFQATT, CDR2 SNEGSKA (reference sequence). The germline V and J ends were trimmed by 3 bases and 0 bases, with 9 bases remaining between them. CDR3 sequence: CSASSEVSYNSPLHF. The DNA for the CDR3 is TGCAGTGCTAGCAGTGAGGTCTCCTATAATTCACCCCTCCACTTT.

The chain uses TRBV19 and TRBJ1-1, with a tentative D call TRBD1 (5 bases). Trimming took 6 bases from V and 10 from J, leaving 15 bases between them. The germline gives CDR1 LNHDA, CDR2 SQIVND (reference sequence). This CDR3 has 12 residues. The CDR3, as DNA: TGTGCCAGTAGGACAACAGGATTAACAGCTTTCTTT. It translates to CASRTTGLTAFF.

This clonotype was recorded a few times. The rearrangement links TRBV27 to TRBJ1-5; a weak D match, TRBD1 (5 bases). CDR1 MNHEY and CDR2 SMNVEV come from the germline V gene (reference sequence). The germline V and J ends were trimmed by 2 bases and 1 base, with 15 bases remaining between them. This CDR3 region has 17 residues. The CDR3 nucleotides read TGTGCCAGCAGTTTAAGGGGCCGGACGAACAGCAATCAGCCCCAGCATTTT. Protein product: CASSLRGRTNSNQPQHF.

This chain uses TRBV7-9 with TRBJ2-7; 9 bases are shared with TRBD2. With V trimmed by 1 base and J by 3 bases, 4 bases remained unmatched. The CDR3 contains 15 residues. Germline V CDR1 and CDR2: SEHNR, FQNEAQ (reference sequence). CDR3 DNA sequence: TGTGCCAGCAGCTTAGGCGGGGGGGGTAGCTACGAGCAGTACTTC. This encodes CASSLGGGGSYEQYF.

This sequence joins TRBV2 and TRBJ1-1, with D hard to call. This CDR3 is built from 13 residues. Trimming left V 7 bases short and J 4 bases short, with 13 bases between. The germline gives CDR1 SNHLY, CDR2 FYNNEI. The DNA of the CDR3 is TGTGCCAGCATTCTTAGCGGTAGCACTGAAGCTTTCTTT. This sequence encodes CASILSGSTEAFF.

The CDR3: CATSKQHSGNTIYF. The DNA for the CDR3 is TGTGCCACCAGTAAACAGCACTCTGGAAACACCATATATTTT. This sequence joins TRBV24-1 and TRBJ1-3; D gene ambiguous. The CDR3 has 14 amino acids. CDR1 and CDR2 from the germline V gene are KGHDR and SFDVKD. Trimming left V 6 bases short and J 0 bases short, with 8 bases between.